This record covers a single T cell receptor (beta chain). Sequenced by immunoSEQ multiplex PCR; TCRdb stores in-frame clones only, minus some. The sample comprises 160,000 or so clones, approximately 89% of which are singletons, and 2.7% rests with the top ten. The record originates from a study of cytomegalovirus exposure and HLA in healthy donors. Germline CDR1 LNHDA, CDR2 SQIVND (reference sequence). The length of the CDR3 is 13 residues. V dropped 5 bases and J dropped 7 bases, with 12 bases sitting between them. Sequencing used PBMCs. The sequence derives from a man between 18 and 29 years old in good health and CMV-seropositive. J is TRBJ1-5 and V is TRBV19; D remains unclear. Here the CDR3 reads CASSGGLSQPQHF. The DNA of the CDR3 is TGTGCCAGTAGTGGTGGTTTGAGCCAGCCCCAGCATTTT. The whole variable domain, remainder taken from reference TRBV19 and TRBJ1-5, is DGGITQSPKYLFRKEGQNVTLSCEQNLNHDAMYWYRQDPGQGLRLIYYSQIVNDFQKGDIAEGYSVSREKKESFPLTVTSAQKNPTAFYLCASSGGLSQPQHFGDGTRLSIL.